Only one count was recorded for the clone carrying this T cell receptor (beta chain). Treatment in this sample: about 20 received Ad26.COV2.S at low or high dose, single or two shots; five or six received placebo; per-sample allocation not given. The investigators took samples on day 63 after the first vaccine or placebo injection. The protocol was immunoSEQ multiplex PCR, while the TCRdb copy is restricted to in-frame clones and leaves out a portion. Of almost 400,000 clones detected, about 88% appear once; the ten largest clones hold 1.5% to 2%. CDR3 length: 15 residues. Trimming at V came to 1 base and at J to 8 bases, leaving 7 bases not matched to a gene. Germline V gene data show CDR1 as SGHRS and CDR2 as YFSETQ. These data are taken from a study of Ad26.COV2.S vaccination and SARS-CoV-2 variants. Study as a whole: Intramuscularly, Ad26.COV2.S was given either once or twice, 56 days apart.

Sequenced here: peripheral blood, sampled in a trial of Ad26.COV2.S vaccine versus placebo. The V call is TRBV5-1, the J call TRBJ2-1; 9 positions agree with TRBD1. The clonotype was recovered from a person between 18 and 59 years old who received the Ad26.COV2.S COVID-19 vaccine or a placebo. The CDR3 reads CASSLYGQGMDEQFF. The CDR3 nucleotides are TGCGCCAGCAGCTTGTACGGACAGGGGATGGATGAGCAGTTCTTC. The complete variable domain, with remaining parts taken from reference TRBV5-1 and TRBJ2-1, reads KAGVTQTPRYLIKTRGQQVTLSCSPISGHRSVSWYQQTPGQGLQFLFEYFSETQRNKGNFPGRFSGRQFSNSRSEMNVSTLELGDSALYLCASSLYGQGMDEQFFGPGTRLTVL.